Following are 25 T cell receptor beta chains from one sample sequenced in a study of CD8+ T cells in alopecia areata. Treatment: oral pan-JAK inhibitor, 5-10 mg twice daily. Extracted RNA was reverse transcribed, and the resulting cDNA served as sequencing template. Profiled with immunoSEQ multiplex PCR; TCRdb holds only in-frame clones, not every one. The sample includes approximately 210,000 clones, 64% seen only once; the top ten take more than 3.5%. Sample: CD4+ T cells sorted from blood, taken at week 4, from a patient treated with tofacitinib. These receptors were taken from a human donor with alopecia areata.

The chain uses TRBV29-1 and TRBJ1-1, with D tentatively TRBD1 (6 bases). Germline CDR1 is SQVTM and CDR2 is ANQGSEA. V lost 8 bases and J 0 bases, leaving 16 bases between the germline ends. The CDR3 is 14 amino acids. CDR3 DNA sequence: TGCAGCACAACCCAGGGACAACTGAACACTGAAGCTTTCTTT. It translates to CSTTQGQLNTEAFF.

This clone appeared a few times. CDR3 in DNA: TGCGCCAGCAGCTTGGAGGATGAGCAGTTCTTC. It translates to CASSLEDEQFF. The chain has TRBV5-1 and TRBJ2-1; D ambiguous. Germline values: CDR1 SGHRS, CDR2 YFSETQ. CDR3 length: 11 amino acids. V shed 0 bases and J shed 8 bases, with 3 bases lying between them.

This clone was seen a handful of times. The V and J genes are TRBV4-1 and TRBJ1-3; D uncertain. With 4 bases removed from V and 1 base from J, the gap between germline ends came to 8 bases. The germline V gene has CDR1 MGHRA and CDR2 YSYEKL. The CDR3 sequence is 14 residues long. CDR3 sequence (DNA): TGCGCCAGCAGCCTCGGGTTTTCTGGAAACACCATATATTTT. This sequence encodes CASSLGFSGNTIYF.

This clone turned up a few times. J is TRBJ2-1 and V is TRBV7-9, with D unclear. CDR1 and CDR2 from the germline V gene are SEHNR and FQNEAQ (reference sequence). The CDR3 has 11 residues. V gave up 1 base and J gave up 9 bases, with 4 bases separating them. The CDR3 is CASSLDVEQFF. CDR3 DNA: TGTGCCAGCAGCTTAGACGTTGAGCAGTTCTTC. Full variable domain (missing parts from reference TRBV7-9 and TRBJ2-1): DTGVSQNPRHKITKRGQNVTFRCDPISEHNRLYWYRQTLGQGPEFLTYFQNEAQLEKSRLLSDRFSAERPKGSFSTLEIQRTEQGDSAMYLCASSLDVEQFFGPGTRLTVL.

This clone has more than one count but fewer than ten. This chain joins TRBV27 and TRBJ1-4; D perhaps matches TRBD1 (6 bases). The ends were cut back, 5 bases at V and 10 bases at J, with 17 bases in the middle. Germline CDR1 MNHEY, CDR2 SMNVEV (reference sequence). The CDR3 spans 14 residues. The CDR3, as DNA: TGTGCCAGCAGTCAACTCTCGGTGGACAGAAAACTGTTTTTT. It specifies CASSQLSVDRKLFF.

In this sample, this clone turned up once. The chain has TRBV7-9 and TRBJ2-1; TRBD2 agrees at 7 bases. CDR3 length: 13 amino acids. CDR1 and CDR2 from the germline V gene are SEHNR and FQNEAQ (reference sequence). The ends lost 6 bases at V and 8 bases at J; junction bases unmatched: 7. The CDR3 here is CASRPRLADEQFF. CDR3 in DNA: TGTGCCAGCAGACCGAGACTAGCCGATGAGCAGTTCTTC.

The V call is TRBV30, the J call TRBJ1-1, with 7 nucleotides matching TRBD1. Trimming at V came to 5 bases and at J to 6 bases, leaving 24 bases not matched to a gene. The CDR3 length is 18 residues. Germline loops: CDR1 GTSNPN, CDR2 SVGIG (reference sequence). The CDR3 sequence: CAWALGTRTGARRAEAFF. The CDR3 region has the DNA TGTGCCTGGGCTTTGGGGACCCGGACAGGAGCCCGAAGGGCTGAAGCTTTCTTT.

The CDR3 loop reads CASSVEGLLGETQYF. The CDR3 DNA sequence: TGTGCCAGCAGCGTAGAGGGCCTTTTAGGGGAGACCCAGTACTTC. V is TRBV9 and J is TRBJ2-5; D uncertain. The CDR3 runs to 15 residues. The V gene's germline CDR1 is SGDLS and CDR2 YYNGEE. V dropped 0 bases and J dropped 5 bases, with 14 bases sitting between them.

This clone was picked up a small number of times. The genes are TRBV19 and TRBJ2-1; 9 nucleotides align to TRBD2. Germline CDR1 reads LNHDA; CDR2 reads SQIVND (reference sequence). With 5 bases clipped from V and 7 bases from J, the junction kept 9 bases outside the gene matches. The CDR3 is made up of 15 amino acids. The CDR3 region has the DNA TGTGCCAGTAGTGGGAGGCGGCGGGGGGGTAATGAGCAGTTCTTC. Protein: CASSGRRRGGNEQFF.

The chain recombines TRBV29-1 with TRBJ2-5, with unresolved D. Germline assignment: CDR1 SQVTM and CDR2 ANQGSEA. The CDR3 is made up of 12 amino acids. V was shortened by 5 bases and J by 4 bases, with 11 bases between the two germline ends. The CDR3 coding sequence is TGCAGCGTTAAACCGATGGGAGAGACCCAGTACTTC. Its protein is CSVKPMGETQYF.

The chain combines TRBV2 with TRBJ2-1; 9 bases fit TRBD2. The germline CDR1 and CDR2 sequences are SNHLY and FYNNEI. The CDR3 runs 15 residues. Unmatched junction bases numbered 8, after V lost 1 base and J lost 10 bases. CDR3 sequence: CASSEGGGGAEEQFF. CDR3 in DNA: TGTGCCAGCAGTGAAGGTGGCGGGGGGGCAGAGGAGCAGTTCTTC.

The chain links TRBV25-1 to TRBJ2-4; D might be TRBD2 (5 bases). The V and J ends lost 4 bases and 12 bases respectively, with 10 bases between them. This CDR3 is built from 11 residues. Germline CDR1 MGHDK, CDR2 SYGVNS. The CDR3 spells CASSAEGGQYF. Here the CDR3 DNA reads TGTGCCAGCAGTGCAGAGGGCGGTCAGTACTTC.

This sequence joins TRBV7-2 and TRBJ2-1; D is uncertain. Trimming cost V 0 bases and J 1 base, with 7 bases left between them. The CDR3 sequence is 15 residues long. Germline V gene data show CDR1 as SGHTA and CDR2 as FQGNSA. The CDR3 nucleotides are TGTGCCAGCAGCTTAGCTGTGGTTTCCTACAATGAGCAGTTCTTC. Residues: CASSLAVVSYNEQFF.

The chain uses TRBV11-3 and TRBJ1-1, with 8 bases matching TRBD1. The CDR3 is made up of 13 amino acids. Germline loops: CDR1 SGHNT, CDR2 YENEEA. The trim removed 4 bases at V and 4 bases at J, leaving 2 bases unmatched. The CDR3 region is CASSSDRGTEAFF. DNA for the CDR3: TGTGCCAGCAGCTCCGACAGGGGCACTGAAGCTTTCTTT.

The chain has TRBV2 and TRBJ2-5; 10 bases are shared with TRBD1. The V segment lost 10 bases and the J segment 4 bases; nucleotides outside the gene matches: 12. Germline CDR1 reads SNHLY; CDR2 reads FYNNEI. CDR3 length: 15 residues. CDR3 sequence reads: CAISEGQGGRETQYF. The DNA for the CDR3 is TGTGCCATATCTGAAGGACAGGGGGGACGAGAGACCCAGTACTTC.

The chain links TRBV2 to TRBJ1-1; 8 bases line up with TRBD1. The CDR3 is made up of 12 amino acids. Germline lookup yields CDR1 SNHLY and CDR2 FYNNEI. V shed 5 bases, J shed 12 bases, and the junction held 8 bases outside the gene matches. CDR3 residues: CASSRDRRLTFF. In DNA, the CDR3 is TGTGCCAGCAGTCGGGACAGGAGGTTAACTTTCTTT.

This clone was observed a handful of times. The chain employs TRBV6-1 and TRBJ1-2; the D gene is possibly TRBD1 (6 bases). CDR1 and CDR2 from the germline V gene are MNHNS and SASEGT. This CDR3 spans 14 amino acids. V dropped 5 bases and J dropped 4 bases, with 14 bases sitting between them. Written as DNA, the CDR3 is TGTGCCAGCAGTCGACAGGTTCGCTCCTATGGCTACACCTTC. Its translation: CASSRQVRSYGYTF.

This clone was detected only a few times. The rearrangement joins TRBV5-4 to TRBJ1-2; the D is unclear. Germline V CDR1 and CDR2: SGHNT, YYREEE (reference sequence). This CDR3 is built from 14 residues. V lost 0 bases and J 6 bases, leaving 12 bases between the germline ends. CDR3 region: CASSLDVKNNGYTF. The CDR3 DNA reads TGTGCCAGCAGCTTGGACGTTAAGAATAATGGCTACACCTTC.

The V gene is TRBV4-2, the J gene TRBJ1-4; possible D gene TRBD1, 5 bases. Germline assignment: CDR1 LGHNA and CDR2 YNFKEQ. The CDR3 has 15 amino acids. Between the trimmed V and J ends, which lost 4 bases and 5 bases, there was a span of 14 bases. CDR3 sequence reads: CASSRGGRGNEKLFF. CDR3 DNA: TGTGCCAGCAGCCGCGGCGGTAGGGGCAATGAAAAACTGTTTTTT.

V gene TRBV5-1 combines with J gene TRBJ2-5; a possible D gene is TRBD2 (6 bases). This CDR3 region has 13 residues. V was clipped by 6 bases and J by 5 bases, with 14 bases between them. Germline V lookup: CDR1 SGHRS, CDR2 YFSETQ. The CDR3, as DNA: TGCGCCAGCACAAGACGGGGGATCGAGACCCAGTACTTC. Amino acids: CASTRRGIETQYF.

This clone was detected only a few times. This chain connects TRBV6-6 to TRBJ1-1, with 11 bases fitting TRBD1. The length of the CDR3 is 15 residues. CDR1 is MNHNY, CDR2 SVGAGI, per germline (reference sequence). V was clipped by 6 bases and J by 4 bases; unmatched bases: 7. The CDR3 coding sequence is TGTGCCAGCAGCGGTCCCGGGACAGGGGGCACTGAAGCTTTCTTT. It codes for CASSGPGTGGTEAFF.

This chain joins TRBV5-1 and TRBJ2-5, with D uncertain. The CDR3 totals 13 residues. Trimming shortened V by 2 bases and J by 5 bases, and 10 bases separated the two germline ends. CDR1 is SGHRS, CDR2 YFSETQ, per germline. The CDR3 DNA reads TGCGCCAGCAGCTTCGTGGGCAGGGAGACCCAGTACTTC. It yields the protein CASSFVGRETQYF.

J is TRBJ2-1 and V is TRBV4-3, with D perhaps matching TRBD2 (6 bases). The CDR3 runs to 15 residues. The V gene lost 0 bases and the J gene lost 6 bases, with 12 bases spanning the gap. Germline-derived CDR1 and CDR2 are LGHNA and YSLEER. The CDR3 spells CASSQDLGGFNEQFF. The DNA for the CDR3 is TGCGCCAGCAGCCAAGATCTCGGGGGTTTCAATGAGCAGTTCTTC.

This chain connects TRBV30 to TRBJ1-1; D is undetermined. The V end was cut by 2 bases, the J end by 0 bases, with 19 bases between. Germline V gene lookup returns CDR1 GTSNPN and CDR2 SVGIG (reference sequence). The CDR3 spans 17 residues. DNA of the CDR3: TGTGCCTGGAGTAAGGGCGTACCGCCGAACATGAACACTGAAGCTTTCTTT. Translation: CAWSKGVPPNMNTEAFF.

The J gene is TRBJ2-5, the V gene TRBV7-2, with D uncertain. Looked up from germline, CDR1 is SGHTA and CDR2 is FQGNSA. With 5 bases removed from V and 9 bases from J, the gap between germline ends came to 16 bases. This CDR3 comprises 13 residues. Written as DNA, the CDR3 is TGTGCCAGCAGCCCCCCCCCGCCGGCCCCCCAGTACTTC. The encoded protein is CASSPPPPAPQYF.